This entry features one T cell receptor (beta chain) sequence. The antigen is undetermined. An end of the junction does not agree with germline; a read error may underlie this. The TCR beta CDR3 regions underwent amplification from RNA transcripts. After a first-round RT-PCR with HTBI primers, a second-round multiplex PCR was run. TCRdb re-derived calls from the multiplex PCR reads in MiXCR, one entry per CDR3 protein. The sample consists of about 740,000 distinct CDR3 sequences, 40% of them appearing once. These data originate in a study of Graves' ophthalmopathy and Graves' hyperthyroidism. Across the study: Blood was drawn at initial diagnosis, before any treatment. General study points: Blood also contained most of the expanded thyroid clonotypes above 0.001 frequency.

This CDR3 contains 16 residues. Germline loops: CDR1 SQVTM, CDR2 ANQGSEA. The sequencing input was peripheral blood. The gene calls are TRBV29-1 and TRBJ2-2; D is undetermined. The origin of this receptor is an adult man with Graves' ophthalmopathy. DNA for the CDR3: TGCGGCGTTGAGACTCCCGACGCTCAAGGATCCGGGGAGCTGTTTTTT. This gives the protein CGVETPDAQGSGELFF.